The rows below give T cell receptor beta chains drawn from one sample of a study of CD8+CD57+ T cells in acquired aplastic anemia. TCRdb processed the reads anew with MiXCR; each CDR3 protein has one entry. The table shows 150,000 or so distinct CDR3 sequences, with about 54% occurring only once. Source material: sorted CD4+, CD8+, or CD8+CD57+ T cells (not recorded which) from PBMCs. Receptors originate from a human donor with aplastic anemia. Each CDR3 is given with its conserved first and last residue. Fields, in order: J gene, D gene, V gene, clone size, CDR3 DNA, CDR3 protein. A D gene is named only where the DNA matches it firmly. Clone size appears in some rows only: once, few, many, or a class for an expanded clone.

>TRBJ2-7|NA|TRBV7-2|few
TGTGCCAGCAGCTTAGGCATGGGCCCACTCTACGAGCAGTACTTC
CASSLGMGPLYEQYF
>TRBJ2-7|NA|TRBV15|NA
TGTGCCACCAGCAGAGATCAAACAGTCTCCTACGAGCAGTACTTC
CATSRDQTVSYEQYF
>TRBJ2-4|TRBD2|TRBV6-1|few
TGTGCCAGCACCCAACTCGGGGGGGGAGCCAAAAACATTCAGTACTTC
CASTQLGGGAKNIQYF
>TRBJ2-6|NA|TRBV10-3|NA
TGTGCCGTCTTCTCCGGGTCCCTCTCTGGGGCCAACGTCCTGACTTTC
CAVFSGSLSGANVLTF
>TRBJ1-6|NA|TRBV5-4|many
TGTGCCAGCAGCTTGGGTAAAGAAATATCACCCCTCCACTTT
CASSLGKEISPLHF
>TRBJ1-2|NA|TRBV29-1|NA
TGCAGCCACACAGAAGGGGGGATGGATGGCTACACCTTC
CSHTEGGMDGYTF
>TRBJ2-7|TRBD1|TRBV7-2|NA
TGTGCCAGCAGCCCGTCCGGGACAGAGACCTACGAGCAGTACTTC
CASSPSGTETYEQYF
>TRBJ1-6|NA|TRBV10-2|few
TGCGCCAGCGCTGAGGTGAGCGTCGGTCACTCACCCCTCCACTTT
CASAEVSVGHSPLHF
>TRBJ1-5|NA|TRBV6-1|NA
TGTGCCAGCAGTGAAGTCTTGGAACCTCTGGGCAATCAGCCCCAGCATTTT
CASSEVLEPLGNQPQHF
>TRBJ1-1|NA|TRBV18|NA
TGTGCCTGCTCCCTACAGGGGAACACTGAAGCTTTCTTT
CACSLQGNTEAFF
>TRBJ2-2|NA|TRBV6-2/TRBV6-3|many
TGTGCCAGCGGGACATCGGAGCTGTTTTTT
CASGTSELFF
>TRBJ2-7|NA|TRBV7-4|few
TGTGCCAGCAGCCCCACACCGACAGATAACTACGAGCAGTACTTC
CASSPTPTDNYEQYF
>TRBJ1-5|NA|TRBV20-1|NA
TGCAGTGCTAGCCACCGGGACAGCAATCAGCCCCAGCATTTT
CSASHRDSNQPQHF
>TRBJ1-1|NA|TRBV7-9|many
TGTGCCAGCAGCTTGACGGACTGGGACCAGGAAGCTTTCTTT
CASSLTDWDQEAFF
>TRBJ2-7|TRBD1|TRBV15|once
TGTGCCACCAGCAGAGCCGGTTTGACAGGGAAATACGAGCAGTACTTC
CATSRAGLTGKYEQYF
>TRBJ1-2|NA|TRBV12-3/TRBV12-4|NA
TGTGCCAGCAGTTTAGCAAAAAGGAGCTCCTACACCTTC
CASSLAKRSSYTF
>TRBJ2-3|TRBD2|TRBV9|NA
TGTGCCAGCAGCCCCGGGGGGGGAGATACGCAGTATTTT
CASSPGGGDTQYF
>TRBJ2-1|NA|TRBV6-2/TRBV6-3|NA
TGTGCCAGCAGTTACACCCAGAGCAGTCCTTACAATGAGCAGTTCTTC
CASSYTQSSPYNEQFF
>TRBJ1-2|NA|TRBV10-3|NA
TGTGCCAGCAGTGAAGCGGGGTACCTAAATGGTGGCTACACCTTC
CASSEAGYLNGGYTF
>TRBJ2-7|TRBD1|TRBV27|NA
TGTGCCAGCAGTTTACTCATCTCGGGACAGGGGCGGACCGGCGAGCAGTACTTC
CASSLLISGQGRTGEQYF
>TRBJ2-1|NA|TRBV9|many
TGTGCCAGCAGCGTACATTCCGGGGCGAGCTCCTACAATGAGCAGTTCTTC
CASSVHSGASSYNEQFF
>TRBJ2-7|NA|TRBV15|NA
TGTGCCACCAGCAGAGCCCCCTTGGACGAGCAGTACTTC
CATSRAPLDEQYF
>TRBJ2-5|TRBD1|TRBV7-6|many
TGTGCCAGCAGCGCGGGACAGGGGGAAAGCTACCAAGAGACCCAGTACTTC
CASSAGQGESYQETQYF
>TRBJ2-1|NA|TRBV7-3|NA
TGTGCCAGCAGCTTGAGGGTAGCCAATGAGCAGTTCTTC
CASSLRVANEQFF
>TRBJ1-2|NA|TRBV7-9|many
TGTGCCAGCAGCTTAGGAGTAGGGGGTCGTGGCTACACCTTC
CASSLGVGGRGYTF
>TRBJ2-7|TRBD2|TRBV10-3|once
TGTGCCATCAGCGGGACTAGTATAACCCTCGAGCAGTACTTC
CAISGTSITLEQYF
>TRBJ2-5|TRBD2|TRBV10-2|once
TGCGCCAGCAGTTCCGGGACTAGCGGGGGCCGGGAGACCCAGTACTTC
CASSSGTSGGRETQYF
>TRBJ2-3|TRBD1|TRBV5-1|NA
TGCGCCAGCAGCTTGGTAAGGGGGCGTTCAGATACGCAGTATTTT
CASSLVRGRSDTQYF
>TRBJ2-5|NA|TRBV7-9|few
TGTGCCGGTACCGGGACTTCCAAAGAGACCCAGTACTTC
CAGTGTSKETQYF
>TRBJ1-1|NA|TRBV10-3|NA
TGTGCCATCAGTAGCCAAGGCGTCGCTGAAGCTTTCTTT
CAISSQGVAEAFF
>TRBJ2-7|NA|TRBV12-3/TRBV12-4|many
TGTGCCAGCAGCTTTGGTGGGGGATCCTACGAGCAGTACTTC
CASSFGGGSYEQYF
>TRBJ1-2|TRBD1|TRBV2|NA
TGTGCCAACCAAAGGGACAGCACTAACTATGGCTACACCTTC
CANQRDSTNYGYTF
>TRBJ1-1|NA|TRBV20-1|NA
TGCAGTGCCAACGCCTTCGACCTGAACACTGAAGCTTTCTTT
CSANAFDLNTEAFF
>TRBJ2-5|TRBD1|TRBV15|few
TGTGCCACCAGCAGCCTGAACAGGGGACGACAAGAGACCCAGTACTTC
CATSSLNRGRQETQYF
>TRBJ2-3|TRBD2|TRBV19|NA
TGTGCCAGTAGTATAACTAGCGGGGGGTTGGATACGCAGTATTTT
CASSITSGGLDTQYF
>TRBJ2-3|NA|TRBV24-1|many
TGTGCCACCAGTGATTTCGAGGGTTGGCGCTCGACGCAGTATTTT
CATSDFEGWRSTQYF
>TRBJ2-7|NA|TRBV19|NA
TGTGCCAGTAGTATAGGGGCAGGGGGGAACGAGCAGTACTTC
CASSIGAGGNEQYF
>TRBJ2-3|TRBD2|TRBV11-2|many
TGTGCCAGCAGCCCAGGACTAGCGGGGGCCTTAACCACAGATACGCAGTATTTT
CASSPGLAGALTTDTQYF
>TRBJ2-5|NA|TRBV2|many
TGTGCCAGCAGTGCCTCTGGGACACTCCAAGAGACCCAGTACTTC
CASSASGTLQETQYF
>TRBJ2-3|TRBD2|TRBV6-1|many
TGTGCCAGCAGTGAAGCGGGGGGGGACACAGATACGCAGTATTTT
CASSEAGGDTDTQYF
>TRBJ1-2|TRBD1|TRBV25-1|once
TGTGCCAGCAGTGAGGACAGGGGGGATGGCTACACCTTC
CASSEDRGDGYTF
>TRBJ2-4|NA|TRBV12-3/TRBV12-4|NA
TGTGCCAGCAGTTTTTCCGGTCCCAAAGAAGACATTCAGTACTTC
CASSFSGPKEDIQYF
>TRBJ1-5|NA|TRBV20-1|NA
TGCAGTGAAAGGGGACAGCCCCAGCATTTT
CSERGQPQHF
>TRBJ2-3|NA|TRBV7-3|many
TGTGCCAGCAGCTTAACCGCCAGGGAAGCGAGGGGCCCAGATACGCAGTATTTT
CASSLTAREARGPDTQYF
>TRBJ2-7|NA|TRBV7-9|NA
TGTGCCAGCAGCTTAGCGAGGGCAGGCGAGCAGTACTTC
CASSLARAGEQYF
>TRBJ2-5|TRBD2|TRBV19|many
TGTGCCAGTAGTATAGCCCCGGGGACTAGCGGGGGGTACCAAGAGACCCAGTACTTC
CASSIAPGTSGGYQETQYF
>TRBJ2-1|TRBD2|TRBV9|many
TGTGCCAGCAGCCCGGGGACTAGCTCCTACAATGAGCAGTTCTTC
CASSPGTSSYNEQFF
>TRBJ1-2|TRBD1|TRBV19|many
TGTGCCAGTAGGCACCCGGACAGGGGGCCTGGCTACACCTTC
CASRHPDRGPGYTF
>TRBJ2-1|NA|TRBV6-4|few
TGTGCCAGCAGTGACTCACTCTCCTACAATGAGCAGTTCTTC
CASSDSLSYNEQFF
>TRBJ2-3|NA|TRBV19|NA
TGTGCCAGTAGCCCAGGACCAGGCACAGATACGCAGTATTTT
CASSPGPGTDTQYF
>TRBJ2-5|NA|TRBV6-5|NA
TGTGCCAGCAGTTATTCTTGGACACCTCCAAAAGAGACCCAGTACTTC
CASSYSWTPPKETQYF
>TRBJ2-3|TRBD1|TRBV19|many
TGTGCCAGTAGTACTTGGGACAGGGGACCAGATACGCAGTATTTT
CASSTWDRGPDTQYF
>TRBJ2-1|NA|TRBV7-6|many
TGTGCCAGCAGCTTAAGCACATACAATGAGCAGTTCTTC
CASSLSTYNEQFF
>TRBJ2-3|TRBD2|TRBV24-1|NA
TGTGCCACCAGTGATCCCCGGGGAGGGGTTAAAGATACGCAGTATTTT
CATSDPRGGVKDTQYF